The TCR beta chain under discussion was sequenced for a study of shared clonotypes between healthy human individuals (TCRdb year 2020). Background for the entire study: The cohort included three men and two women between 18 and 49 years of age. To increase sequencing depth and limit assay-specific biases, different laboratories used diverse techniques to prepare libraries and sequence TCR repertoires. Between about 0.85 and 9.5 billion PBMCs per donor were obtained by leukapheresis. Per donor, three plates each were used for CD4 naive and CD4 memory, two for CD8 naive, and one for CD8 memory. To estimate repertoire size and how much clonotype sharing occurs between individuals, the study deeply sequenced the blood TCR repertoires of several healthy adults. The paper's findings and limits, for the study overall: Sharing across several donors was observed for approximately 5% of naive CD4, over 3% of naive CD8, about 2.3% of memory CD4, and around 0.42% of memory CD8 clonotypes. Only blood was sampled, and tissue TCR repertoires likely differ from those in blood. Pairwise subsampling led to the expectation that sequencing depth would affect the degree of clonotype sharing among donors. Rarefaction of sorted-subset datasets indicated incomplete sequencing despite the large sequencing depth. Naive subsets generally had larger estimated clonotype richness than memory subsets did. The genetic and exposure-history diversity represented was limited by the small number of donors. Higher generation probabilities were observed for clonotypes shared by all four sorted-subset donors than for non-shared clonotypes.

With respect to this clone: Its binding antigen is unknown. Base-call qualities are not available, and no considerably larger clone is one nucleotide away. Other DNA sequences in this specimen translate into the identical CDR3.

Trimming leaves V shorter by 4 bases and J shorter by 1 base, with the junction holding 1 base beyond the gene matches. The CDR3, cysteine through phenylalanine, is 14 amino acids long. The kept DNA is CDR3 alone, 42 bases in frame from the first base. The germline V gene (reference sequence) specifies LNHDA as CDR1 and SQIVND as CDR2. The donors were healthy, HIV-negative adults with no recently reported acute infections or vaccinations. Every donor was a Caucasian adult residing in Nashville, Tennessee, USA. Magnetic negative selection was used to enrich CD4+ T cells, after which naive cells were positively selected on CD45RA and the negative fraction became the memory subset. Blood was collected by leukapheresis, and PBMCs were isolated by Ficoll-Histopaque density gradient centrifugation and then cryopreserved in liquid nitrogen vapor phase. Analytical flow cytometry was used to check the purity and quantity of each magnetically sorted T cell population. Each sorted fraction had its genomic DNA isolated and then quantified by UV absorbance on a Nanodrop 2000c.

Using the deep immunoSEQ assay, TCR CDR3 regions were amplified from genomic DNA by multiplex PCR. Extracted genomic DNA from each cell subset was distributed evenly across all wells of several immunoSEQ 96-well plates, and each plate was treated as a replicate. For sorted subsets, 150 to 250 ng of genomic DNA, equivalent to 30,000 or so T cell genomes, went into each replicate PCR. Purified libraries were measured with a Qubit 3.0 fluorometer, size-checked on a Bioanalyzer 2100, and measured again with the KAPA Library Quantification kit. Each immunoSEQ 96-well plate was sequenced on its own single-read 150-cycle Illumina NextSeq 550 flow cell. The original pipeline was this. Because the immunoSEQ output held only junctional sequences and lacked quality scores, the filtering could not match the filtering applied to full-length reads. To assign V/J genes and CDR3, sequences were annotated using PyIR, a Python wrapper for IgBLAST v1.9, with IMGT germline references. Reads were filtered out if the reads had weak V/J assignments (E-value above 1e-6), no CDR3, stop codons, out-of-frame junctions, or ambiguous translated residues. V3J clonotypes were defined as sequences sharing an identical inferred V gene, J gene, and CDR3 amino acid sequence. Percentage overlap between repertoires was calculated by dividing the number of shared unique clonotypes by the size of the smaller repertoire. Repertoire richness was assessed with RTK rarefaction, the Chao1 estimator, and Recon v2.1 estimates of unobserved clonotypes. Generation probabilities were computed with OLGA for all TCRbeta clonotypes obtained by the gDNA method from a handful of donors. Not all clones reach the TCRdb copy of this immuneACCESS table, which keeps in-frame sequences only. Checked studies attribute under half of the gap to unresolved V genes and leave the rest unexplained. Clone size and V and J calls were adopted from that table, with D and trimming inferred from the DNA. This sample is represented by a few million clones; approximately 90% of them were singletons. Approximately 0.4% of the sample is in the top ten clones.

The sample consisted of naive CD4+ T cells from PBMCs. Explained via the paper, the cell subset or site label denotes: CD45RA+ positively selected. The V and J segments used are TRBV19 and TRBJ2-1; 7 bases in the middle match TRBD2. The TCR comes from a man younger than 35 in good health. Some clones in this sample may be carry-over from other donors' samples. The CDR3 sequence is CASSRTSSYNEQFF. The nucleotides read TGTGCCAGTAGTAGGACTAGTTCCTACAATGAGCAGTTCTTC.